The T cell receptor beta chain described here comes from a study of cytomegalovirus exposure and HLA in healthy donors. This CDR3 contains 14 residues. Trimming cost V 10 bases and J 0 bases, with 12 bases left between them. Germline V gene sequence: CDR1 MNHNS, CDR2 SASEGT. PCR used 60 Vbeta primers and 13 Jbeta primers. The data were produced by immunoSEQ multiplex PCR, yet TCRdb's version contains in-frame clones alone and is incomplete. The top ten clones hold 20% of a sample with 100,000 to 150,000 clones, roughly 85% of them seen once. The clonotype was recovered from a man in his late teens or twenties in good health and CMV-seropositive. The sample taken for sequencing was PBMCs. V is TRBV6-1 and J is TRBJ2-2; no clear D. In nucleotides, the CDR3 is TGTGCCACCGCCTTACTAACGAACACCGGGGAGCTGTTTTTT. Translated: CATALLTNTGELFF.